This T cell receptor beta chain was observed in a study of human T cells and chemical hapten exposure. Overall study context: Small volume differences among pooled libraries mainly caused per-sample TCR yield variation.

The CDR3 is 19 residues long. CDR1 and CDR2 (germline): MNHEY, SVGAGI. Deletions cut 0 bases from V and 0 bases from J, with 18 bases between. In TCRdb, the RACE reads were re-called with MiXCR into one record per CDR3 protein. This sample has about 350,000 distinct CDR3 sequences; around 5.5% occur once, and the top ten carry approximately 8.2%. This clonotype was seen at least ten times. Time point denoted: pre-sensitization, week 0. Treatment given: therapeutic diphenylcyclopropenone sensitization with weekly scalp DPC. Alopecia patients deemed DPC-suitable, aged 18 to 70, excluding pregnancy. The TCR originated in a young woman with alopecia areata. Some clones in this sample may be carry-over from other donors' samples. The sample was whole blood, taken in connection with sensitization to the hapten diphenylcyclopropenone (DPC). The J gene is TRBJ2-4, the V gene TRBV6-5; possibly TRBD2 for D (5 bases). This chain's CDR3 is CASSYSRLRGGLAKNIQYF. CDR3 DNA: TGTGCCAGCAGTTACTCGCGGCTCAGAGGAGGACTAGCCAAAAACATTCAGTACTTC.